Listed here is a single T cell receptor beta chain. The PCR ran on 60 Vbeta and 13 Jbeta primers. In the authors' methods: About 83 million unique TCR beta chains, some 9.9 million shared, were counted in a later analysis. TCRdb's table, derived via immunoSEQ multiplex PCR, lists solely in-frame clones and lacks some. V and J calls and clone size are given by that table; D and trimming were obtained from the DNA. This repertoire shows 130,000 to 150,000 clones, around 72% found once; its top ten account for around 15%. The data derive from a study of cytomegalovirus exposure and HLA in healthy donors. Trimming removed 2 bases from V and 2 bases from J, with 8 bases in between. CDR1 is SGHRS and CDR2 is YFSETQ in the germline V gene. The CDR3 is 13 residues long. Unrecorded immune exposures were likely, despite nominal health at sampling.

The chain employs TRBV5-1 and TRBJ2-7, with D unclear. The sequencing sample was made of PBMCs. The clonotype was recovered from a human donor in good health. CDR3 nucleotide sequence: TGCGCCAGCAGCTTTGGAGTTACCTACGAGCAGTACTTC. Protein: CASSFGVTYEQYF.